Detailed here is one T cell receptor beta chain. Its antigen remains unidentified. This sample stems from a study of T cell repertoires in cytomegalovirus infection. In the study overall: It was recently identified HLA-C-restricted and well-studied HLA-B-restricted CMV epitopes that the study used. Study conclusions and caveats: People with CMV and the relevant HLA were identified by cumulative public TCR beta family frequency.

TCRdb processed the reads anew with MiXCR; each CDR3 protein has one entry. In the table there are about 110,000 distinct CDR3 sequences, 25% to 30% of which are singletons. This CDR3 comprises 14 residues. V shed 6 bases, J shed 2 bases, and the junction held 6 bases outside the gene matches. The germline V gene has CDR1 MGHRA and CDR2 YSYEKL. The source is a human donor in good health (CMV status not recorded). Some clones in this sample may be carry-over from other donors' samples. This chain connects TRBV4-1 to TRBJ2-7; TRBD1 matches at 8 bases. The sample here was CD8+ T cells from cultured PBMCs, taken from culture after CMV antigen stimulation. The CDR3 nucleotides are TGCGCCAGCAGTTTCGACAGGGGCGCCTACGAGCAGTACTTC. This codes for CASSFDRGAYEQYF.